This T cell receptor beta chain comes out of a study of T-cell reconstitution after alpha-beta-depleted transplantation in children. The CDR3 loop spans 13 amino acids. Germline V gene sequence: CDR1 MNHEY, CDR2 SVGAGI. The V end lost 6 bases, the J end lost 3 bases, and 12 bases lay between the germline ends. This clonotype was seen many times. TCRbeta library construction was performed incorporating unique molecular identifiers. TCRdb reanalysed the PCR reads using MiXCR and keeps one entry per CDR3 protein. The sample includes 100,000 to 120,000 distinct CDR3 sequences, 10% of them seen just once. The source material was PBMCs from the stem cell graft donor, sampled from the stem cell graft. The rearrangement joins TRBV6-5 to TRBJ2-7; D is perhaps TRBD2 (5 bases). The source is a human donor who donated a stem cell graft to a child with acute lymphoblastic leukemia. The CDR3 DNA reads TGTGCCAGCAGCCGGGTAGGAGGCTACGAGCAGTACTTC. It yields the protein CASSRVGGYEQYF.